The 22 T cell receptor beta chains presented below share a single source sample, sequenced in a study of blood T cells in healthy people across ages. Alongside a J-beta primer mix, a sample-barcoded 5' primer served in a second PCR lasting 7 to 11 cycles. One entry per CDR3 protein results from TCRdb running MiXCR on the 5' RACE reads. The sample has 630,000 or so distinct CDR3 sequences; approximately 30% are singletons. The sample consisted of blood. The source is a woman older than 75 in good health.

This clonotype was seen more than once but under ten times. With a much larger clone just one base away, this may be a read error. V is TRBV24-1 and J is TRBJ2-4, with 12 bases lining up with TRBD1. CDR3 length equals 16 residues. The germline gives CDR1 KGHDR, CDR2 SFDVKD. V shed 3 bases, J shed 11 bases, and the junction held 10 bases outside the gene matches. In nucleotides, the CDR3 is TGTGCCACCAGTGATCCTAGTGGGACAGGGGGCGACCTTCAGTACTTC. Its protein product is CATSDPSGTGGDLQYF.

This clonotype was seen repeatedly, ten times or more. CDR3 bases: TGTGCCAGCAGTGACCGGGAGAACACTGAAGCTTTCTTT. This sequence encodes CASSDRENTEAFF. The chain recombines TRBV6-1 with TRBJ1-1; D unclear. V lost 3 bases to trimming and J lost 1 base, with 6 bases between them. The CDR3 spans 13 residues. Per the germline V gene, CDR1 is MNHNS and CDR2 is SASEGT.

CDR3 DNA: TGCAGTGCTAGAAGGCTAGCGGGTCTCTACAATGAGCAGTTCTTC. Amino acid sequence: CSARRLAGLYNEQFF. The V and J genes are TRBV20-1 and TRBJ2-1, with 8 positions matching TRBD2. The CDR3 contains 15 residues. Germline-derived CDR1 and CDR2 are DFQATT and SNEGSKA (reference sequence). The V and J ends lost 2 bases and 3 bases, in that order; junction bases with no gene match: 6.

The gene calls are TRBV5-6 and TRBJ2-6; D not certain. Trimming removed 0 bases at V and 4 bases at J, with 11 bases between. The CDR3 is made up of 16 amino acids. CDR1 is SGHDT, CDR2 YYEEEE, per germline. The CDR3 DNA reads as TGTGCCAGCAGCTTGGTCGATTTTGGAGGGGCCAACGTCCTGACTTTC. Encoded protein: CASSLVDFGGANVLTF.

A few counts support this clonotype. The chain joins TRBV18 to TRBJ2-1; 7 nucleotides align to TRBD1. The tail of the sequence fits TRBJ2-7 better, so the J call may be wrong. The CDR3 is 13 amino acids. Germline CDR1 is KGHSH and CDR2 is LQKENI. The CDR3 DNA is TGTGCCAGCTCATCCGGACAGGACAATGAGCAGTACTTC. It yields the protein CASSSGQDNEQYF.

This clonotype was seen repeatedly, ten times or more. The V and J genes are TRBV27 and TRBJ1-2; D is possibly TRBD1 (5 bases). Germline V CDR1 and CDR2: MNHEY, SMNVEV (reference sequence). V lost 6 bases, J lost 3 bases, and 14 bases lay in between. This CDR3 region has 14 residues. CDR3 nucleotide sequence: TGTGCCAGCAGGTCGGGGGGGAGAGACTATGGCTACACCTTC. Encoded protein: CASRSGGRDYGYTF.

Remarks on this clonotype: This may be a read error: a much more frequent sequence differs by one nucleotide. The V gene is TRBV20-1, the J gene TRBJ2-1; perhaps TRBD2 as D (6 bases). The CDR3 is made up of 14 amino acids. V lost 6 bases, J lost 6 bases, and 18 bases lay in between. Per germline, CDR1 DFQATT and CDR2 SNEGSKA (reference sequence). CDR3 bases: TGCAGTGCCATAGAGGCGGGGTTATGCAATGAGCAGTTCTTC. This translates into CSAIEAGLCNEQFF.

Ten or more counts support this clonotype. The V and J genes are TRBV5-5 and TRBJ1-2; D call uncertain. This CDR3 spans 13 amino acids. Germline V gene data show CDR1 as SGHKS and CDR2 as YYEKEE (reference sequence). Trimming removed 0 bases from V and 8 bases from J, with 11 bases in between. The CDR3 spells CASSLESVRGYTF. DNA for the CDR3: TGTGCCAGCAGCTTGGAGTCAGTACGGGGCTACACCTTC.

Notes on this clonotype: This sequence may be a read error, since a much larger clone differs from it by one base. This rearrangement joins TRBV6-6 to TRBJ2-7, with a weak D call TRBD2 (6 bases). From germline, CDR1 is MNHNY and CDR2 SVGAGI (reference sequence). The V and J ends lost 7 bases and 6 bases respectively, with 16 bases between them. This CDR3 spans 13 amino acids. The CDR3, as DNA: TGTGCCAGCATTGAATCGGGGGACTGCGAGCAGTACTTC. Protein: CASIESGDCEQYF.

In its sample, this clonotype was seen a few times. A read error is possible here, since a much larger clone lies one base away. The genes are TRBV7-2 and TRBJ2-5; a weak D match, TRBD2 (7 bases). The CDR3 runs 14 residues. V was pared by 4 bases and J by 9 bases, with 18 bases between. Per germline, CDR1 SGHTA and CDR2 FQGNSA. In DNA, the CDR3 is TGTGCCAGCAGCTCATCGGGGGGCCGGGAGGCCCAGTACTTC. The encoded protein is CASSSSGGREAQYF.

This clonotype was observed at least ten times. The CDR3 region has the DNA TGTGCCAGCAGTGAAATAAGGATTGAACGAGCTTTCTTT. Its protein is CASSEIRIERAFF. This chain uses TRBV6-1 with TRBJ1-1; D is unclear. The CDR3 has 13 residues. Deletions cut 2 bases from V and 10 bases from J, with 14 bases between. Per germline, CDR1 MNHNS and CDR2 SASEGT.

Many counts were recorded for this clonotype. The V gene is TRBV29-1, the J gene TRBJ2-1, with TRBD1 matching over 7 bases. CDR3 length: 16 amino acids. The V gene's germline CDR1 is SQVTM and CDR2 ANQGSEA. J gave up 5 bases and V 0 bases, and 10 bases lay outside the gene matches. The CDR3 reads CSVEDRHRGFDNEQFF. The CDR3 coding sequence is TGCAGCGTTGAAGATCGACACAGGGGCTTTGACAATGAGCAGTTCTTC.

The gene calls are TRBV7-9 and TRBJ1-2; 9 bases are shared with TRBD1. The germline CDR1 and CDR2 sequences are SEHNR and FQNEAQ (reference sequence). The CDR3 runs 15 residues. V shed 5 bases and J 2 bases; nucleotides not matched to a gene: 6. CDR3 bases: TGTGCCAGCAGCACCCCGGGACAGGGAAACTATGGCTACACCTTC. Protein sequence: CASSTPGQGNYGYTF.

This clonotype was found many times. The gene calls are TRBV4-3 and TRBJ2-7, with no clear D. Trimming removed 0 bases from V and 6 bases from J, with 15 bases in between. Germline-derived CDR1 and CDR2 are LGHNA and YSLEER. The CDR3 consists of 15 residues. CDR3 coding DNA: TGCGCCAGCAGCCAAGATCGGTTGGGATTCGGCGAGCAGTACTTC. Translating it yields CASSQDRLGFGEQYF.

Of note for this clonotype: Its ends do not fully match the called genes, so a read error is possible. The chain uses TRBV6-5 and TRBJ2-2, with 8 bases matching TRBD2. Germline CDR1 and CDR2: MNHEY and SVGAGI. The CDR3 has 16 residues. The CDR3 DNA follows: TGTGCCGGCAGTTACTCCGGCGGGAGGTCCACCGGGGAGCTGTTTTTT. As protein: CAGSYSGGRSTGELFF.

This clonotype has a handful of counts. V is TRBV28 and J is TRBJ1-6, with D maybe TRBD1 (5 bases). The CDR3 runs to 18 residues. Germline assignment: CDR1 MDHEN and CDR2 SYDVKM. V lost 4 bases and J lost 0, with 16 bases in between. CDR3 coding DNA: TGTGCCAGCAGTTCTCCGGCAGGGAGGAGCTCCTATAATTCACCCCTCCACTTT. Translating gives CASSSPAGRSSYNSPLHF. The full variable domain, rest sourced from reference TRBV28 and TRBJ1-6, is DVKVTQSSRYLVKRTGEKVFLECVQDMDHENMFWYRQDPGLGLRLIYFSYDVKMKEKGDIPEGYSVSREKKERFSLILESASTNQTSMYLCASSSPAGRSSYNSPLHFGNGTRLTVT.

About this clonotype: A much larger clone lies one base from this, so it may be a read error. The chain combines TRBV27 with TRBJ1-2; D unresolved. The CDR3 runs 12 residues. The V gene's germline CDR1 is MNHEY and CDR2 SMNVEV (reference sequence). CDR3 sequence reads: CASRAVPYGDTF. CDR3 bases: TGTGCCAGCAGAGCCGTCCCGTATGGCGACACCTTC.

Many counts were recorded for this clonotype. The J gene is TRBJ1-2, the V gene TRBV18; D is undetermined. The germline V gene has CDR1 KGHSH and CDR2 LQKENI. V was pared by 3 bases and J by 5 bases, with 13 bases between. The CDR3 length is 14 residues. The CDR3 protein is CASSPPDRWYGYTF. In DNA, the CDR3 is TGTGCCAGCTCACCTCCAGATAGGTGGTATGGCTACACCTTC.

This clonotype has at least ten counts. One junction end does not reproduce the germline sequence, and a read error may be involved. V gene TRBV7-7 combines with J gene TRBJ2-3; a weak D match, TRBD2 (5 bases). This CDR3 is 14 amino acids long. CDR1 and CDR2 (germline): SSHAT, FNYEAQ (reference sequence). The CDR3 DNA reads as TGTGCTAGCAGCTTAGCGTCGACGGGTGGTGCGCAGTATTTT. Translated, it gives CASSLASTGGAQYF.

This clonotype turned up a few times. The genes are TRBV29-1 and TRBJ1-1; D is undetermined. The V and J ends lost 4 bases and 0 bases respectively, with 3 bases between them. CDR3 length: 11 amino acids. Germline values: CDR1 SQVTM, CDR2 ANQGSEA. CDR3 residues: CSVVLNTEAFF. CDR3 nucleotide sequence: TGCAGCGTTGTGCTGAACACTGAAGCTTTCTTT.

CDR3 bases: TGTGCCAGCAGTGATCGGGGAGCCTATGGCTACACCTTC. Translated, it gives CASSDRGAYGYTF. The chain has TRBV2 and TRBJ1-2; D uncertain. The V and J ends lost 3 bases and 4 bases respectively, with 9 bases between them. Germline V gene lookup returns CDR1 SNHLY and CDR2 FYNNEI. This CDR3 region has 13 residues.

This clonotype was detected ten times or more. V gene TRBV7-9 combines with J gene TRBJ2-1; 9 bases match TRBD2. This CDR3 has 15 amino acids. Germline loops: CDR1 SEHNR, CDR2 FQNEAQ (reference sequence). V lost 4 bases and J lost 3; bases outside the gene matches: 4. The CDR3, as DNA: TGTGCCAGCAGCTCAAGCGGGAGGAGCTACAATGAGCAGTTCTTC. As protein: CASSSSGRSYNEQFF.